The rows below give T cell receptor beta chains drawn from one sample of a study of shared clonotypes between healthy human individuals. Assay: immunoSEQ multiplex PCR; the TCRdb copy retains only in-frame clones and omits some. The repertoire includes around 2,000,000 clones, around 95% of them detected once, and roughly 0.13% sits in the top ten. The specimen sequenced was naive CD4+ T cells sorted from blood. The receptors here all came from a young man in good health. CDR3s include the opening cysteine and the closing phenylalanine or tryptophan.

>TRBV10-3
CAISEGQGSNQPQHF
>TRBV9
CASSRQSNTEAFF
>TRBV7-2
CASRLGTSNQPQHF
>TRBV6-6
CASSRGTHSDTQYF
>TRBV6-5
CASSRLAGASDTQYF
>TRBV6-1
CASSESGQGVSPLHF
>TRBV9
CASSVGQGISTYEQYF
>TRBV30
CAWSVGVSNEKLFF
>TRBV30
CAWFRGTNYGYTF
>TRBV6-6
CASSKRTPSQDTQYF
>TRBV29-1
CSPTEQYF
>TRBV28
CASSRLAPQHF
>TRBV2
CASSEQGVGETQYF
>TRBV9
CASSVRTELTGSNTGELFF
>TRBV7-9
CASSLGLMEEAFF
>TRBV6-1
CASSEPGQAFF
>TRBV2
CASRILSVYQETQYF
>TRBV7-3
CASSFGLAGAEGYEQFF
>TRBV2
CASRGGEETQYF
>TRBV7-2
CASSLSPLQRDTQYF
>TRBV7-6
CASSLVGSGELFF
>TRBV30
CAWSVKQAQEGNTIYF
>TRBV2
CASTPGGGGQETQYF
>TRBV14
CASSQPQGNQPQHF
>TRBV10-3
CAIRRQGDGGNTIYF
>TRBV5-1
CASSSGQSPGELFF
>TRBV6-5
CASSYGRLGSPLHF
>TRBV5-6
CASSLASLPGYEQYF
>TRBV6-1
CATLPGSSYNSPLHF
>TRBV5-1
CASSLTSGGAGETQYF
>TRBV28
CASSLAPGGAGEPQHF
>TRBV5-4
CASRTDRNYNEQFF
>TRBV29-1
CSVVGANEKLFF
>TRBV5-1
CASSLEGGRATDTQYF
>TRBV28
CATRPAAYGYTF
>TRBV25-1
CASSSAPGTNEKLFF
>TRBV5-1
CASSLGLAGGSSYEQYF
>TRBV7-2
CASSLRPASTSYNEQFF
>TRBV6-1
CASSTPVSEKLFF
>TRBV29-1
CSVQRLGGYTF
>TRBV11-2
CASSLAWAGEQFF